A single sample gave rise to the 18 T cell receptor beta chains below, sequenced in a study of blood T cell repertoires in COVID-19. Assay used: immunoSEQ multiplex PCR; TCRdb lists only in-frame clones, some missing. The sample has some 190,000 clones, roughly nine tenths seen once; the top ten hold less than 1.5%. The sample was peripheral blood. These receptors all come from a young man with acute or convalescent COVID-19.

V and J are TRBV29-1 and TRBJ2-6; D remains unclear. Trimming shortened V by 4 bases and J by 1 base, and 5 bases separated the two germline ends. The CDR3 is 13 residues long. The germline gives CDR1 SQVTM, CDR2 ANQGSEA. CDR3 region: CSVVGSGANVLTF. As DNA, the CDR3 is TGCAGCGTTGTCGGGTCTGGGGCCAACGTCCTGACTTTC.

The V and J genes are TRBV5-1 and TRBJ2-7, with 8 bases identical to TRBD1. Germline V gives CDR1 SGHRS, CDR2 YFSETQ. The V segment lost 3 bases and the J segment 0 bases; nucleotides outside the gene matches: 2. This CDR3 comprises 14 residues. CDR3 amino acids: CASSYRGSSYEQYF. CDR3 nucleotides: TGCGCCAGCAGCTACAGGGGGTCCTCCTACGAGCAGTACTTC.

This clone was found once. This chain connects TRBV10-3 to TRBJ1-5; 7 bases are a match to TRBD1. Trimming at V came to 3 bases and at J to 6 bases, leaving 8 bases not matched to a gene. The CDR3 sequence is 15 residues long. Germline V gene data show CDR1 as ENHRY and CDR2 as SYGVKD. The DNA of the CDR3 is TGTGCCATCAGTGAACAGGGGCCCCAGGGTCAGCCCCAGCATTTT. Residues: CAISEQGPQGQPQHF.

CDR3 in DNA: TGTGCCAGCAGCCCTAGCGGGGCGGGGGGTACGCAGTATTTT. This encodes CASSPSGAGGTQYF. The chain joins TRBV9 to TRBJ2-3; TRBD2 aligns across 9 bases. Trimming removed 4 bases from V and 8 bases from J; junction bases left unmatched: 8. The CDR3 has 14 residues. Per the germline V gene, CDR1 is SGDLS and CDR2 is YYNGEE.

The CDR3 sequence is CASSLGEGQGTWDEQFF. For the CDR3, the DNA is TGTGCCAGCAGCTTAGGGGAGGGACAGGGGACTTGGGATGAGCAGTTCTTC. This rearrangement joins TRBV7-2 to TRBJ2-1; 10 bases align to TRBD1. V trimming: 1 base; J trimming: 8 bases; junction bases outside the gene matches: 11. Germline V CDR1 and CDR2: SGHTA, FQGNSA. The CDR3 is 17 residues long.

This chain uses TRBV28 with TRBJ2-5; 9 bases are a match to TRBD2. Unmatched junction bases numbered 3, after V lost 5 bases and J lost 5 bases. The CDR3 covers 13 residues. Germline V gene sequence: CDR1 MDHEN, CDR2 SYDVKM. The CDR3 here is CASSAGGSETQYF. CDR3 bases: TGTGCCAGCAGTGCGGGAGGGTCGGAGACCCAGTACTTC.

The CDR3 coding sequence is TGTGCCAGCAGCTTCGTAGGGGTCGAGCAGTACTTC. As protein: CASSFVGVEQYF. The chain couples TRBV7-9 to TRBJ2-7; a possible D gene is TRBD1 (5 bases). The germline V gene has CDR1 SEHNR and CDR2 FQNEAQ (reference sequence). Trimming shortened V by 3 bases and J by 6 bases, and 9 bases separated the two germline ends. The length of the CDR3 is 12 residues.

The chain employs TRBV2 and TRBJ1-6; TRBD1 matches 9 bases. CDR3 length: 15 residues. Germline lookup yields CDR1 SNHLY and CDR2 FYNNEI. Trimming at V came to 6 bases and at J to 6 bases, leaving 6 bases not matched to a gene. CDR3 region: CASSVQGAVNSPLHF. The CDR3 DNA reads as TGTGCCAGCAGCGTACAGGGGGCGGTTAATTCACCCCTCCACTTT. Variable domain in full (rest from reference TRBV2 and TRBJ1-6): EPEVTQTPSHQVTQMGQEVILRCVPISNHLYFYWYRQILGQKVEFLVSFYNNEISEKSEIFDDQFSVERPDGSNFTLKIRSTKLEDSAMYFCASSVQGAVNSPLHFGNGTRLTVT.

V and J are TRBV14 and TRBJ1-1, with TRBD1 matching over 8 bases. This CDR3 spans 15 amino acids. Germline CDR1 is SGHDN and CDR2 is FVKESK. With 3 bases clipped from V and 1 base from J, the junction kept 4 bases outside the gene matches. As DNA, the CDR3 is TGTGCCAGCAGCCACCTGACAGGGGCGAACACTGAAGCTTTCTTT. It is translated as CASSHLTGANTEAFF. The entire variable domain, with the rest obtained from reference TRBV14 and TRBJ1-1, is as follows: EAGVTQFPSHSVIEKGQTVTLRCDPISGHDNLYWYRRVMGKEIKFLLHFVKESKQDESGMPNNRFLAERTGGTYSTLKVQPAELEDSGVYFCASSHLTGANTEAFFGQGTRLTVV.

CDR3 sequence reads: CASSPYGQITEAFF. As DNA, the CDR3 is TGCGCCAGCAGCCCATACGGACAGATCACTGAAGCTTTCTTT. This sequence joins TRBV5-1 and TRBJ1-1; D is perhaps TRBD1 (6 bases). Trimming cost V 4 bases and J 4 bases, with 14 bases left between them. Germline V gene data show CDR1 as SGHRS and CDR2 as YFSETQ. The CDR3 has 14 residues.

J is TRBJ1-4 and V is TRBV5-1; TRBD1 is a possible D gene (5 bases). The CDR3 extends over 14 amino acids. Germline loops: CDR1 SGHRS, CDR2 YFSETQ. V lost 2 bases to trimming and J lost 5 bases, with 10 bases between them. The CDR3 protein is CASSFGAENEKLFF. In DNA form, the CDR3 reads TGCGCCAGCAGCTTTGGGGCAGAGAATGAAAAACTGTTTTTT.

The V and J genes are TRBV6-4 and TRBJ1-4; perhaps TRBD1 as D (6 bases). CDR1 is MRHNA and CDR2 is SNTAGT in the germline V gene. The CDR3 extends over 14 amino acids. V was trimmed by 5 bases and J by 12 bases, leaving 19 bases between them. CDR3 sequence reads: CASSHSGGAGELFF. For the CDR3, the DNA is TGTGCCAGCAGTCATTCAGGCGGAGCAGGGGAACTGTTTTTT.

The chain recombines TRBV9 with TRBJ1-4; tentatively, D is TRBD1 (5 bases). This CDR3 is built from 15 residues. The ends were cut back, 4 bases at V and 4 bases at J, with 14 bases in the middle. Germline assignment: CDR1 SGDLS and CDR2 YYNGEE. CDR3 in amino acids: CASSSGGTVNEKLFF. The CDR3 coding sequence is TGTGCCAGCAGCTCCGGAGGGACGGTTAATGAAAAACTGTTTTTT.

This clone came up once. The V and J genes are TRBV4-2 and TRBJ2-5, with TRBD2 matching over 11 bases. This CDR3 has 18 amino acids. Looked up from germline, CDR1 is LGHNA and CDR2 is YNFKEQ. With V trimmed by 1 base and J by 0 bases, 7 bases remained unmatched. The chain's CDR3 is CASSQGLAGGPYQETQYF. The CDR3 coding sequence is TGTGCCAGCAGCCAAGGTCTAGCGGGGGGACCATACCAAGAGACCCAGTACTTC.

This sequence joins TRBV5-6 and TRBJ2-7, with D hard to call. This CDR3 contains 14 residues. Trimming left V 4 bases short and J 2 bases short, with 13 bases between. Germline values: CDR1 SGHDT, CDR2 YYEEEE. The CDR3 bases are TGTGCCAGCAGCAACTCCCTTTTGGCCTACGAGCAGTACTTC. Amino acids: CASSNSLLAYEQYF. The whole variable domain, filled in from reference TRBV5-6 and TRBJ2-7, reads DAGVTQSPTHLIKTRGQQVTLRCSPKSGHDTVSWYQQALGQGPQFIFQYYEEEERQRGNFPDRFSGHQFPNYSSELNVNALLLGDSALYLCASSNSLLAYEQYFGPGTRLTVT.

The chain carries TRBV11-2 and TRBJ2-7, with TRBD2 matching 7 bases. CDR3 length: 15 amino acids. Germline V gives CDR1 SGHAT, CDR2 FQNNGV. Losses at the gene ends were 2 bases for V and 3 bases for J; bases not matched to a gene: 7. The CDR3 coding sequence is TGTGCCAGCAGCTTATCGGCAGGGAGGGACTACGAGCAGTACTTC. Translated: CASSLSAGRDYEQYF.

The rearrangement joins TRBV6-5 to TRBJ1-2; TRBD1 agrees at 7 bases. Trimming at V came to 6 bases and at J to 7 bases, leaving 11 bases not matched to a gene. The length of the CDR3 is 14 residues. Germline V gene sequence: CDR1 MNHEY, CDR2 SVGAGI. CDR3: CASRPTGDSGGYTF. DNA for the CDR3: TGTGCCAGCAGACCTACAGGGGATAGCGGTGGCTACACCTTC.

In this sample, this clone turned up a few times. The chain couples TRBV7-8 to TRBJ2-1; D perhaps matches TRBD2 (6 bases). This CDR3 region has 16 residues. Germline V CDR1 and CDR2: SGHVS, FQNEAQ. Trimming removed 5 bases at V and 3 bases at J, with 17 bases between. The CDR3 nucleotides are TGTGCCAGCAGCCATTTAGCGGTGGCAGTCTACAATGAGCAGTTCTTC. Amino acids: CASSHLAVAVYNEQFF.